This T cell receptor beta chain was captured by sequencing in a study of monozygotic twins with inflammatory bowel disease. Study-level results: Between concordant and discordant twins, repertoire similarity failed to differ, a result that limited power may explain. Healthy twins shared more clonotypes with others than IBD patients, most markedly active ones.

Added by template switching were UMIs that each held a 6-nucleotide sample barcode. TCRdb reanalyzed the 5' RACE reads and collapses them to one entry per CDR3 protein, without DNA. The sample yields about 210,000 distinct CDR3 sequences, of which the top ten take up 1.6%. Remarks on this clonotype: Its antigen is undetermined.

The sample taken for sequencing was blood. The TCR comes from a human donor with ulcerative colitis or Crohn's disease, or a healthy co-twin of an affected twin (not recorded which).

CDR3 amino acids: CAPGERGSYNEQFF. The V and J genes are TRBV4-1 and TRBJ2-1; the D call of TRBD1 rests on TCRdb alone, since no DNA is present to check it. The CDR3 has 14 residues. The germline V gene encodes CDR1 MGHRA and CDR2 YSYEKL.